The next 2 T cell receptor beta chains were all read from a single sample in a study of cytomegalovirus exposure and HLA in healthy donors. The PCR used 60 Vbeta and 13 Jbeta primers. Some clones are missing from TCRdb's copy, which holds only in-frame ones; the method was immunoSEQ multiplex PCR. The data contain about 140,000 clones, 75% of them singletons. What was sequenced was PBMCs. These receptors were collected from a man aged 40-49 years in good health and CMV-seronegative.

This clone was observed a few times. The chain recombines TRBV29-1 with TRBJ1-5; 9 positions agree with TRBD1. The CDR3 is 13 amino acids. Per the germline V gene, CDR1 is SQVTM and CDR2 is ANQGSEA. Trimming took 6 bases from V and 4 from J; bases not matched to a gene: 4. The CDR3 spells CSVGQGSNQPQHF. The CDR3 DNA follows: TGCAGCGTCGGACAGGGGTCAAATCAGCCCCAGCATTTT.

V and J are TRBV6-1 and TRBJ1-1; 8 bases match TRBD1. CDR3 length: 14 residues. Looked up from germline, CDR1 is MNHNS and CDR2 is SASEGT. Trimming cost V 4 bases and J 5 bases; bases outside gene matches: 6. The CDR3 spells CASSGQGARTEAFF. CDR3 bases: TGTGCCAGCAGTGGGCAGGGGGCGCGAACTGAAGCTTTCTTT.